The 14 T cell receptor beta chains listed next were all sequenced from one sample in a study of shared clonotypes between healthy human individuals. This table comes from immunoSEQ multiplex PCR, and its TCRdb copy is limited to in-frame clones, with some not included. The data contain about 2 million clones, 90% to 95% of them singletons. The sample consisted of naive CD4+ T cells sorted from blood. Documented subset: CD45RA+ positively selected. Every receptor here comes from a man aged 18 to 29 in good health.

The CDR3 protein is CASTDKGGLTEAFF. CDR3 coding DNA: TGTGCCAGCACCGACAAGGGGGGGCTCACTGAAGCTTTCTTT. The chain employs TRBV27 and TRBJ1-1; D is perhaps TRBD1 (6 bases). The CDR3 covers 14 residues. Germline-derived CDR1 and CDR2 are MNHEY and SMNVEV (reference sequence). Between the trimmed V and J ends, which lost 7 bases and 4 bases, there was a span of 16 bases.

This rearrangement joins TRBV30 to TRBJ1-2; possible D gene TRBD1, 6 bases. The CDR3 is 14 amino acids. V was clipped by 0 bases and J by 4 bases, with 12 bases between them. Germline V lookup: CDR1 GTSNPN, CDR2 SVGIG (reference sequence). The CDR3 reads CAWSVGGRFYGYTF. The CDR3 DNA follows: TGTGCCTGGAGTGTCGGGGGGCGCTTCTATGGCTACACCTTC.

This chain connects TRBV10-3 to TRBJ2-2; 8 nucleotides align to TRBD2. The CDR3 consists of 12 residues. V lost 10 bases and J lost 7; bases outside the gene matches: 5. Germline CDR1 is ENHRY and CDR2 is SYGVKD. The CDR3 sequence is CATAGGVGELFF. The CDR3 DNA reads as TGTGCCACCGCGGGGGGCGTCGGGGAGCTGTTTTTT.

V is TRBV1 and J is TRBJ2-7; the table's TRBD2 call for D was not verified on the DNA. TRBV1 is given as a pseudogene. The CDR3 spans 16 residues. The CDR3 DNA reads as TGCACCAGCAGCCAAGATCATGAGCGGGGGACCTACGAGCAGTACTTC. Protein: CTSSQDHERGTYEQYF.

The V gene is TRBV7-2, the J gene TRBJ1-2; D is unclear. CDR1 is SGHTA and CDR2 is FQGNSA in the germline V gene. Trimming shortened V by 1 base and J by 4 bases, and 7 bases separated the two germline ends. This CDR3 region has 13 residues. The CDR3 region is CASSLVVSYGYTF. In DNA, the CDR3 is TGTGCCAGCAGCTTAGTTGTCAGCTATGGCTACACCTTC.

CDR3 in amino acids: CAISGPTSGRKTGELFF. The CDR3 DNA reads as TGTGCCATCAGTGGTCCTACTAGCGGGAGAAAAACCGGGGAGCTGTTTTTT. V gene TRBV10-3 combines with J gene TRBJ2-2; TRBD2 matches 11 bases. CDR1 and CDR2 from the germline V gene are ENHRY and SYGVKD. The ends lost 4 bases at V and 5 bases at J; junction bases unmatched: 9. The CDR3 length is 17 residues.

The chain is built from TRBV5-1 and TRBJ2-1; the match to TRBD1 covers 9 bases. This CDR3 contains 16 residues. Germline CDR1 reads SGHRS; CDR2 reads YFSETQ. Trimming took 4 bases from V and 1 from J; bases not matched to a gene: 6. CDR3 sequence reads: CASSIQGQGSYNEQFF. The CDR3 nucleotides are TGCGCCAGCAGCATACAAGGACAGGGGTCCTACAATGAGCAGTTCTTC.

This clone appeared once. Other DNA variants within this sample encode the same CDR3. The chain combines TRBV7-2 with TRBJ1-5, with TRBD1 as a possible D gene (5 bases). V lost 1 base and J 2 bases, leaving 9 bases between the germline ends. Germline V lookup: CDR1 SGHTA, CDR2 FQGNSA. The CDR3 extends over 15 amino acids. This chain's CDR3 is CASSLGPGGNQPQHF. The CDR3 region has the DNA TGTGCCAGCAGCTTAGGCCCGGGGGGCAATCAGCCCCAGCATTTT.

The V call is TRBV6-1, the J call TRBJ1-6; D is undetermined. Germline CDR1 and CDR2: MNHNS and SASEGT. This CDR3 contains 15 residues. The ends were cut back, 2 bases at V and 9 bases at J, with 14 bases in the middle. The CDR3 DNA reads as TGTGCCAGCAGTGAACGGCCGGGATACGGTTCACCCCTCCACTTT. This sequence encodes CASSERPGYGSPLHF.

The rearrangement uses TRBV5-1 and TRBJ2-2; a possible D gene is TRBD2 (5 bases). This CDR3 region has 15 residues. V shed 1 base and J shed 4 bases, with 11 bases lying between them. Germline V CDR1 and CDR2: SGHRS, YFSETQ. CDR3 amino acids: CASSLKGSSTGELFF. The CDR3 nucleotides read TGCGCCAGCAGCTTGAAAGGGAGTAGCACCGGGGAGCTGTTTTTT.

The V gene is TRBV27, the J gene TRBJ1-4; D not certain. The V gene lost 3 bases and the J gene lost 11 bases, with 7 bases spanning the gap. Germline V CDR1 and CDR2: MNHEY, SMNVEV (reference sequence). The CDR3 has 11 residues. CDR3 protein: CASSFSGKLFF. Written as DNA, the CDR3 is TGTGCCAGCAGTTTTTCGGGGAAACTGTTTTTT.

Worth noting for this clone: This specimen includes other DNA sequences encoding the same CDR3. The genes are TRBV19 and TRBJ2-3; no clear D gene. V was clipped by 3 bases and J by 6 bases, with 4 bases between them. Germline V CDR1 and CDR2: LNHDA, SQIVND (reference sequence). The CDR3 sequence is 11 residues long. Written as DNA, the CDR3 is TGTGCCAGTAGTATGGCCGATACGCAGTATTTT. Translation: CASSMADTQYF.

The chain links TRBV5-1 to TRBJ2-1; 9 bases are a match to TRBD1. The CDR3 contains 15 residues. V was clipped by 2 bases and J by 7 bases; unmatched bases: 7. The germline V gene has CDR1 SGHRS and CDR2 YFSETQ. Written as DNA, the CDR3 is TGCGCCAGCAGCTTACGACCGGGACAGGGAAATGAGCAGTTCTTC. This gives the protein CASSLRPGQGNEQFF.

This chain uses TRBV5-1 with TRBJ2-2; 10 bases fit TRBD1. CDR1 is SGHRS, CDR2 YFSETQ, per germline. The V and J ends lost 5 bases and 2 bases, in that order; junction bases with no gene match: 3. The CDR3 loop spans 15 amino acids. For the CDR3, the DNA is TGCGCCAGCAGTCGGGACAGGGGAAACACCGGGGAGCTGTTTTTT. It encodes CASSRDRGNTGELFF.